The clone carrying this TCR beta chain occurred a few times. Its target is unknown. This CDR3 has 15 residues. With 3 bases removed from V and 0 bases from J, the gap between germline ends came to 10 bases. The germline CDR1 and CDR2 sequences are SGHAT and FQNNGV. The sample originates from a study of T-cell reconstitution after alpha-beta-depleted transplantation in children. Study results and limitations: Diversity and T-cell counts at one year after transplant derived mostly from new T cells. Surviving recipient T cells and intrathymic progenitors accounted for some patients' high TCRbeta diversity at day 60. There were reportedly several hundred expanded graft clones from which alpha-beta T cells came about two months after transplant.

Using unique molecular identifiers, the investigators prepared the TCRbeta library. TCRdb processed the PCR reads anew with MiXCR; each CDR3 protein has one entry. This sample has approximately 130,000 distinct CDR3 sequences, with around a tenth found just once. The sequencing used PBMCs, mostly from graft donor cells, collected 180 days after TCRalphabeta/CD19-depleted stem cell transplant. The sequence was obtained from a girl under three years old who had a stem cell transplant for combined immunodeficiency, so the T cells may come from the graft donor. The chain carries TRBV11-2 and TRBJ2-3; the D gene is possibly TRBD2 (6 bases). The CDR3 loop reads CASSLGGVSTDTQYF. The CDR3 bases are TGTGCCAGCAGCTTGGGCGGGGTCAGCACAGATACGCAGTATTTT.